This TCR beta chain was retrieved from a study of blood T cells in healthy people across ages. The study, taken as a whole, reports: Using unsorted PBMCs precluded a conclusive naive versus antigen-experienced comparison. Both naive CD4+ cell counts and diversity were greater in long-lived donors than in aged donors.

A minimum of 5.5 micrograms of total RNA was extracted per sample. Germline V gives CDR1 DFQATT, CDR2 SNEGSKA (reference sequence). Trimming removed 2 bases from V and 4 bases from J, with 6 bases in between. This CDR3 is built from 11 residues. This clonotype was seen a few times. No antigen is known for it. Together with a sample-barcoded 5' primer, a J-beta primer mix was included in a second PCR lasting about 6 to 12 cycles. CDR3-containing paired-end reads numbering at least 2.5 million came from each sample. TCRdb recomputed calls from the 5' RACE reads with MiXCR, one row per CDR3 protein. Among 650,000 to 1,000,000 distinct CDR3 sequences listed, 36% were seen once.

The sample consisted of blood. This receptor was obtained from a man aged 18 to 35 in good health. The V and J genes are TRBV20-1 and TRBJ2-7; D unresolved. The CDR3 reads CSARQPYEQYF. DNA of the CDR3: TGCAGTGCTAGACAACCTTACGAGCAGTACTTC.